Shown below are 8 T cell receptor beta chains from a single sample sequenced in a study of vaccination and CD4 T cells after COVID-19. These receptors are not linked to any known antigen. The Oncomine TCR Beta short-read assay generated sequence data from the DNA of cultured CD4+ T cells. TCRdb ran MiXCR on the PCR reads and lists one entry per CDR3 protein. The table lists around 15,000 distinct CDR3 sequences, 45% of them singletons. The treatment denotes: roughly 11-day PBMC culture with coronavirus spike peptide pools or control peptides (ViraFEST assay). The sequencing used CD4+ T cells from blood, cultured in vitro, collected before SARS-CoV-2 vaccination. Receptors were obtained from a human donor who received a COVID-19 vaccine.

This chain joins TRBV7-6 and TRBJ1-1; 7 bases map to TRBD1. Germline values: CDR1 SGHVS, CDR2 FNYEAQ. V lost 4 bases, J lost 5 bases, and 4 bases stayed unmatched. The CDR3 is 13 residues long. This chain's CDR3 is CASSYTGETEAFF. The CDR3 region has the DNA TGTGCCAGCAGCTATACAGGGGAGACTGAAGCTTTCTTT.

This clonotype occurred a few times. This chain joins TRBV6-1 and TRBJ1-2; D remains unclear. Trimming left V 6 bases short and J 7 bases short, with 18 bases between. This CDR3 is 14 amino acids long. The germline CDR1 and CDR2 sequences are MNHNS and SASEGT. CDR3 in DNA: TGTGCCAGCAGCGACATGTCCCGGGCTAGTGGCTACACCTTC. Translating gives CASSDMSRASGYTF.

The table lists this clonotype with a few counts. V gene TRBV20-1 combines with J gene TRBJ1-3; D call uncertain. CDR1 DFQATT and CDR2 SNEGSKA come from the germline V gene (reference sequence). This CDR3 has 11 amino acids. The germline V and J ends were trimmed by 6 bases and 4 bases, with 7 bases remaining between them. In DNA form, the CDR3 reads TGCAGTGCCTTCAGGGGAAACACCATATATTTT. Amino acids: CSAFRGNTIYF.

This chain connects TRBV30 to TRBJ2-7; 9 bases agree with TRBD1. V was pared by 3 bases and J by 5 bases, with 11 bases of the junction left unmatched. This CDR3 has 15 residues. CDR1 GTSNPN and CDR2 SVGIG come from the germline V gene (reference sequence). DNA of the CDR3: TGTGCCTGGAGCGCGGAAGGGACAGGGTACCACGAGCAGTACTTC. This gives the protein CAWSAEGTGYHEQYF.

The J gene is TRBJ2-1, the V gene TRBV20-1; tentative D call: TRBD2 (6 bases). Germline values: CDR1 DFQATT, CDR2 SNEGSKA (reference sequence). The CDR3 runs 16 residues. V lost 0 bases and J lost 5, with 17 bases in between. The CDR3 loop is CSARDGLPSVNNEQFF. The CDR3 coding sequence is TGCAGTGCTAGAGATGGTCTACCTAGCGTGAACAATGAGCAGTTCTTC.

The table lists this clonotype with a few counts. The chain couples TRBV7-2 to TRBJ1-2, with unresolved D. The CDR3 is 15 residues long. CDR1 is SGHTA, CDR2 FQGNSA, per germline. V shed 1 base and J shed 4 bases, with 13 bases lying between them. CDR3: CASSLDFRPIYGYTF. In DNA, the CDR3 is TGTGCCAGCAGCTTAGATTTCAGGCCCATCTATGGCTACACCTTC.

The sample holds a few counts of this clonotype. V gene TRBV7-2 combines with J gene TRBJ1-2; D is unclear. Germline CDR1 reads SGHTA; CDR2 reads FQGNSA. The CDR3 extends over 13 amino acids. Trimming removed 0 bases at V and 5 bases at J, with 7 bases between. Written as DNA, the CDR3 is TGTGCCAGCAGCTTAGCCCGATCTTATGGCTACACCTTC. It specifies CASSLARSYGYTF. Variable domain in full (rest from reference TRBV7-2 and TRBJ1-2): GAGVSQSPSNKVTEKGKDVELRCDPISGHTALYWYRQSLGQGLEFLIYFQGNSAPDKSGLPSDRFSAERTGGSVSTLTIQRTQQEDSAVYLCASSLARSYGYTFGSGTRLTVV.

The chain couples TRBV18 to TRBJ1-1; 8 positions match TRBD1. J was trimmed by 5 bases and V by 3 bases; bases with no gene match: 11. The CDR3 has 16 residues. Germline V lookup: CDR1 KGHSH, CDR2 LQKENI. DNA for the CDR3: TGTGCCAGCTCACCCCTGACAGGGGATATGGGGACTGAAGCTTTCTTT. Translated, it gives CASSPLTGDMGTEAFF. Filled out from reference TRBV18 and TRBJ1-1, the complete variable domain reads NAGVMQNPRHLVRRRGQEARLRCSPMKGHSHVYWYRQLPEEGLKFMVYLQKENIIDESGMPKERFSAEFPKEGPSILRIQQVVRGDSAAYFCASSPLTGDMGTEAFFGQGTRLTVV.